Listed below are T cell receptor beta chains from one sample, sequenced in a study of CD8+CD57+ T cells in acquired aplastic anemia. TCRdb re-derived calls from the reads in MiXCR, one entry per CDR3 protein. The sample consists of some 200,000 distinct CDR3 sequences, approximately 60% of them appearing once. What was sequenced was sorted CD4+, CD8+, or CD8+CD57+ T cells (not recorded which) from PBMCs. These receptors all stem from a human donor with aplastic anemia. The CDR3 runs from the conserved cysteine through the conserved F or W. The order of the fields is D gene, J gene, clone size, V gene, CDR3 DNA, CDR3 protein. A D gene is named only where the DNA matches it firmly. Not all rows give a size; the values are once, few, many and, for expanded clones, a class.

-,TRBJ2-1,-,TRBV19,TGTGCCAGTAGGTCGGGGACCCACGCCGTCGCCCGGTTCTTC,CASRSGTHAVARFF
TRBD1,TRBJ2-7,-,TRBV7-8,TGTGCCAGCAGCTCCGACAGGGGGCGAACCGAGCAGCACTTC,CASSSDRGRTEQHF
-,TRBJ2-1,-,TRBV11-2,TGTGCCAGCAGCCGAGGGAGCGACGGGTCGCAGTTCTTC,CASSRGSDGSQFF
TRBD2,TRBJ2-7,once,TRBV2,TGTGCCAGCAGTGGAACTAGCGGGAGATACGAGCAGTACTTC,CASSGTSGRYEQYF
TRBD2,TRBJ2-5,once,TRBV20-1,TGCAGTGCTAGAAAGATTACCGGGACTAGCGGGGGGGCCCAGTACTTC,CSARKITGTSGGAQYF
-,TRBJ2-3,-,TRBV2,TGTGCCAGCAGTGAACCGTCAGCGCCAGATACGCAGTATTTT,CASSEPSAPDTQYF
TRBD1,TRBJ2-1,-,TRBV6-1,TGTGCCAGCAGTGCCCGACAGGGACGGCCGTCCAATGAGCAGTTCTTC,CASSARQGRPSNEQFF
-,TRBJ2-5,-,TRBV20-1,TGCAGTGCTAGAGGCCTCGGGGTGGGAGAGACCCAGTACTTC,CSARGLGVGETQYF
-,TRBJ1-2,few,TRBV28,TGTGCCAGCAGTTTAAGGGGCATGGGTGACTATGGCTACACCTTC,CASSLRGMGDYGYTF
-,TRBJ2-2,-,TRBV30,TGTGCCTGGAGTACGGGACGGGGCACCGGGGAGCTGTTTTTT,CAWSTGRGTGELFF
-,TRBJ1-2,-,TRBV7-9,TGTGCCAGTGTCGGGGGGGGGGGAACACTCTATGGCTACACCTTC,CASVGGGGTLYGYTF
TRBD1,TRBJ2-7,-,TRBV24-1,TGTGCCACCAGTGAACCAGGGGGCTTCGAGCAGTACTTC,CATSEPGGFEQYF
-,TRBJ2-7,-,TRBV29-1,TGCAGCGTTGAAGGGGTGGGGGGCCACAGAACCTACGAGCAGTACTTC,CSVEGVGGHRTYEQYF
-,TRBJ1-3,-,TRBV10-2,TGCGCCAGCAGCCTAAAGGAGGCAGGGTCTGGAAACACCATATATTTT,CASSLKEAGSGNTIYF
-,TRBJ2-7,once,TRBV7-8,TGTGCCAGCAGCTTGGATAGGATGGAGCAGTACTTC,CASSLDRMEQYF
-,TRBJ1-5,once,TRBV19,TGTGCCAGTAGTGACGGACTTAATAGCAATCAGCCCCAGCATTTT,CASSDGLNSNQPQHF
-,TRBJ1-6,-,TRBV7-2,TGTGCCAGCAGCTTAGACCCCACATATTCACCCCTCCACTTT,CASSLDPTYSPLHF
-,TRBJ2-1,-,TRBV9,TGTGCCAGCAGCGGACATCCCGGAAAAGCGAGTAGCGATGAGCAGTTCTTC,CASSGHPGKASSDEQFF
-,TRBJ1-2,-,TRBV20-1,TGCAGTGCCGACGACGGATACTATGGCTACACCTTC,CSADDGYYGYTF
TRBD1,TRBJ1-6,many,TRBV9,TGTGCCAGCAGCGGAGCAGGGGGCTCTAATTCACCCCTCCACTTT,CASSGAGGSNSPLHF
-,TRBJ2-7,-,TRBV5-1,TGTGCCAGCAGCTTGGTCGGGGTATACGAGCAGTACTTC,CASSLVGVYEQYF
TRBD2,TRBJ2-3,-,TRBV20-1,TGCAGTGCACCTAGCGGGGGAAACACAGATACGCAGTATTTT,CSAPSGGNTDTQYF
-,TRBJ2-7,-,TRBV20-1,TGCAGTGCTAGTACAGGGTCTGGCTCCTACGAGCAGTACTTC,CSASTGSGSYEQYF
-,TRBJ2-7,many,TRBV5-6,TGTGCCAGCACCAAATACCGACACTTCTCCTACGAGCAGTACTTC,CASTKYRHFSYEQYF
-,TRBJ2-7,once,TRBV20-1,TGCAGTGCCGTCGTTGAGGATCCCCCCTACGAGCAGTACTTC,CSAVVEDPPYEQYF
-,TRBJ1-2,-,TRBV2,TGTGCCAGCAGACAGTTTAACTATGGCTACACCTTC,CASRQFNYGYTF
-,TRBJ1-2,-,TRBV24-1,TGTGCCACCAGTGATTCCAGTAACTATGGCTACACCTTC,CATSDSSNYGYTF
TRBD2,TRBJ2-2,-,TRBV2,TGTGCCAGCGGGACTAGCCTCACCGGGGAGCTGTTTTTT,CASGTSLTGELFF
-,TRBJ2-1,-,TRBV29-1,TGCAGCGTTGAAGAGCATAACTACAATGAGCAGTTCTTC,CSVEEHNYNEQFF
-,TRBJ2-7,-,TRBV7-2,TGTGCCAGCAGCTTAACCCCCTACGAGCAGTACTTC,CASSLTPYEQYF
-,TRBJ2-7,-,TRBV7-9,TGTGCCAGCAGCTTTCTTTTCCACGAGCAGTACTTC,CASSFLFHEQYF
-,TRBJ2-1,-,TRBV24-1,TGTGCCACCAGTGACCTTAATCGACGTGAGCAGTTCTTC,CATSDLNRREQFF
-,TRBJ2-7,-,TRBV10-2,TGCGCCAGCAGTGAGGTTGCGCCTTCCTACGAGCAGTACTTC,CASSEVAPSYEQYF
TRBD2,TRBJ2-7,once,TRBV7-7,TGTGCCAGCAGCCCACAAGCGGGGGGGACCGAGCAGTACTTC,CASSPQAGGTEQYF
TRBD1,TRBJ1-6,-,TRBV5-1,TGCGCCAGCAGATGGGACAGGGCTTCACCCCTCCACTTT,CASRWDRASPLHF
TRBD2,TRBJ2-7,-,TRBV7-8,TGTACCAGCAGCACAGGGACTAGCGGGGGGGCCCAGTACTTC,CTSSTGTSGGAQYF
TRBD1,TRBJ2-7,-,TRBV24-1,TGTGCCACCAGTGCGACGACAGGGAGCTACGAGCAGTACTTC,CATSATTGSYEQYF
TRBD1,TRBJ1-3,-,TRBV20-1,TGCAGTGCTATGGACAGACAGGGCCAAGACTCTGGAAACACCATATATTTT,CSAMDRQGQDSGNTIYF
-,TRBJ1-2,many,TRBV4-1,TGCGCCAGCAGCCAAGTTGGCGGTGACTATGGCTACACCTTC,CASSQVGGDYGYTF
-,TRBJ1-1,-,TRBV7-9,TGTGCCAGCAGCTTGGGGGGGACGAACGCTGAAGCTTTCTTT,CASSLGGTNAEAFF
TRBD1,TRBJ1-4,many,TRBV15,TGTGCCACCAGCACAACAGGGGGCCCTAATGAAAAACTGTTTTTT,CATSTTGGPNEKLFF
-,TRBJ2-7,-,TRBV10-2,TGCGCCAGCAGTGAAGGGGGGTCCCTCTACGAGCAGTACTTC,CASSEGGSLYEQYF
-,TRBJ2-5,-,TRBV2,TGCGCCAGCAGCCAAGATCAAGCAGGGAGCCTCCAAGAGACCCAGTACTTC,CASSQDQAGSLQETQYF
-,TRBJ1-5,-,TRBV15,TGTGCCACCAGCTCTGGGACAACCTCTGTCCCACAGCCCCAGCATTTT,CATSSGTTSVPQPQHF
-,TRBJ2-7,-,TRBV24-1,TGTGCCACCCGGAGGGGGGACTCCTACGAGCAGTACTTC,CATRRGDSYEQYF
-,TRBJ1-1,-,TRBV10-3,TGTGCCATCAGTGAGGGACAGAGAAACACTGAAGCTTTCTTT,CAISEGQRNTEAFF
-,TRBJ2-7,many,TRBV30,TGTGACTGGAGTTCAGACGTGTGCTCTTCCGATCTCGAGCAGTACTTC,CDWSSDVCSSDLEQYF
-,TRBJ2-1,once,TRBV10-3,TGTGCCAGCAGTTACTCGACTGACAATGAGCAGTTCTTC,CASSYSTDNEQFF
TRBD2,TRBJ2-5,few,TRBV7-8,TGTGCCAGCAGCCTACAGCGGGGGGGCCAAGAGACCCAGTACTTC,CASSLQRGGQETQYF
-,TRBJ2-7,-,TRBV20-1,TGCAGTGCTAGACTGCAGGGGTTCGAGCAGTACTTC,CSARLQGFEQYF
-,TRBJ1-1,-,TRBV20-1,TGCAGTGCTAGAAATTCGTTGACAGGGAACACTGAAGCTTTCTTT,CSARNSLTGNTEAFF
-,TRBJ1-5,-,TRBV9,TGTGCCAGCAGCGTAGGGGAGGGGTCAAATCAGCCCCAGCATTTT,CASSVGEGSNQPQHF
TRBD1,TRBJ2-5,once,TRBV7-8,TGTGCCAGCAGCCGGGACAGGGCGGGGGAGACCCAGTACTTC,CASSRDRAGETQYF
TRBD1,TRBJ1-2,-,TRBV9,TGTGCCAGCAGCGTAGCGGACAGGTACACCTTC,CASSVADRYTF
TRBD2,TRBJ2-5,-,TRBV24-1,TGTGCCACCAGTGATCCGACTAGCGGGGGGGAGACCCAGTACTTC,CATSDPTSGGETQYF
-,TRBJ1-1,-,TRBV24-1,TGTGCCACCCCCCCCCCAACCACTGAAGCTTTCTTT,CATPPPTTEAFF
-,TRBJ2-5,-,TRBV9,TGTGCCAGCAGCGTAGGGGAAGGCCAAGAGACCCAGTACTTC,CASSVGEGQETQYF
-,TRBJ2-7,-,TRBV6-6,TGTGCCAGCAGTTTGCAGATTTTACGAGCCGAGCAGTACTTC,CASSLQILRAEQYF
-,TRBJ2-7,few,TRBV20-1,TGCAGTGCTGAGCAGGCTAGTGCGAGCTACGAGCAGTACTTC,CSAEQASASYEQYF